The next 14 T cell receptor beta chains were all read from a single sample in a study of identical twins (dated by TCRdb to 2016 to 2018). Library creation used 5' RACE. Sequencer: Illumina HiSeq 2000. The public reads were reprocessed in TCRdb via fastp at Q25 and MiXCR, keeping in-frame beta chains. Rows are combined by CDR3 protein, so each entry shows the most common genes and DNA. The sample has some 790,000 distinct CDR3 sequences on record, 15% to 20% of them singletons. In total, the top ten clones hold around 14% of the sample. This sample was also put to use in a study of T cells expressing NK-cell markers.

The sample consisted of PBMCs. These receptors came from a woman aged 18-29 years in good health.

At least ten counts were recorded for this clonotype. The chain is built from TRBV12-3 or TRBV12-4 and TRBJ2-3; D is tentatively TRBD1 or TRBD2 (6 bases each). The V gene lost 2 bases and the J gene lost 4 bases, with 13 bases spanning the gap. The length of the CDR3 is 15 residues. CDR3 DNA sequence: TGTGCCAGCAGTTTATCGGGGGCCGGGGCAGATACGCAGTATTTT. It translates to CASSLSGAGADTQYF.

This sequence joins TRBV4-3 and TRBJ2-3; D might be TRBD2 (8 bases). Trimming removed 3 bases from V and 2 bases from J, with 18 bases in between. The V gene's germline CDR1 is LGHNA and CDR2 YSLEER. This CDR3 comprises 17 residues. The DNA of the CDR3 is TGCGCCAGCAGCCAGGGACAGACTAGCGCCTCCACAGATACGCAGTATTTT. This translates into CASSQGQTSASTDTQYF.

This clonotype was found a few times. The chain uses TRBV11-2 and TRBJ2-5, with D unclear. V lost 4 bases, J lost 5 bases, and 17 bases lay in between. CDR1 is SGHAT and CDR2 is FQNNGV in the germline V gene. The CDR3 consists of 15 residues. CDR3 in DNA: TGTGCCAGCAGCTCATCCTTGGGGTTTTACGAGACCCAGTACTTC. Protein sequence: CASSSSLGFYETQYF.

The chain is built from TRBV3-1 and TRBJ2-3; D is possibly TRBD2 (6 bases). V was trimmed by 6 bases and J by 5 bases, leaving 15 bases between them. This CDR3 spans 14 amino acids. CDR1 is LGHDT and CDR2 is YNNKEL in the germline V gene (reference sequence). Here the CDR3 DNA reads TGTGCCAGCAGACCAGGCCAGGGAGGAGATACGCAGTATTTT. Protein: CASRPGQGGDTQYF.

V usage is TRBV28 and J usage is TRBJ2-1, with 9 positions matching TRBD2. The CDR3 runs 17 residues. In germline, CDR1 is MDHEN, CDR2 SYDVKM. J lost 5 bases, V lost 2 bases, and 10 bases had no gene match. In nucleotides, the CDR3 is TGTGCCAGCAGTTTAATCGCGGGGGGGCGGCCGGACAATGAGCAGTTCTTC. The encoded protein is CASSLIAGGRPDNEQFF. The variable domain in full, completed from reference TRBV28 and TRBJ2-1, reads DVKVTQSSRYLVKRTGEKVFLECVQDMDHENMFWYRQDPGLGLRLIYFSYDVKMKEKGDIPEGYSVSREKKERFSLILESASTNQTSMYLCASSLIAGGRPDNEQFFGPGTRLTVL.

The CDR3 protein is CASSPSGNVLTF. CDR3 nucleotides: TGTGCCAGCAGCCCGTCGGGTAACGTCCTGACTTTC. The chain joins TRBV12-3 or TRBV12-4 to TRBJ2-6; D not certain. The CDR3 has 12 residues. V was trimmed by 6 bases and J by 10 bases, leaving 10 bases between them.

The chain combines TRBV29-1 with TRBJ1-1; D is undetermined. CDR1 is SQVTM, CDR2 ANQGSEA, per germline. The CDR3 covers 12 residues. V was clipped by 4 bases and J by 2 bases, with 8 bases between them. DNA for the CDR3: TGCAGCGTTGTGGGCAGCAACACTGAAGCTTTCTTT. It translates to CSVVGSNTEAFF.

The rearrangement joins TRBV6-5 to TRBJ2-2; unclear D gene. The V gene lost 0 bases and the J gene lost 6 bases, with 14 bases spanning the gap. CDR1 is MNHEY, CDR2 SVGAGI, per germline. The CDR3 spans 16 residues. The CDR3 region is CASSYSILPGAGELFF. DNA of the CDR3: TGTGCCAGCAGTTACTCGATCCTACCCGGAGCCGGGGAGCTGTTTTTT.

This clonotype was picked up a small number of times. The chain is built from TRBV7-9 and TRBJ2-7; 10 positions match TRBD1. The CDR3 extends over 14 amino acids. CDR1 is SEHNR, CDR2 FQNEAQ, per germline (reference sequence). J was trimmed by 6 bases and V by 3 bases; bases with no gene match: 5. The CDR3 region has the DNA TGTGCCAGCAGCTTTGGGACAGGGGCGGCCGAGCAGTACTTC. Its translation is CASSFGTGAAEQYF.

This chain connects TRBV20-1 to TRBJ2-7, with D tentatively TRBD2 (6 bases). The V and J ends lost 4 bases and 6 bases respectively, with 19 bases between them. Germline values: CDR1 DFQATT, CDR2 SNEGSKA (reference sequence). The CDR3 is made up of 14 amino acids. The CDR3, as DNA: TGCAGTGCTACGAAAGGACTACTTTTGGGCGAGCAGTACTTC. It codes for CSATKGLLLGEQYF.

The chain couples TRBV4-3 to TRBJ1-2; 9 bases align to TRBD1. CDR1 is LGHNA, CDR2 YSLEER, per germline. Trimming cost V 5 bases and J 3 bases; bases outside gene matches: 7. This CDR3 is built from 15 residues. The CDR3 loop reads CASSSQWDRDYGYTF. DNA for the CDR3: TGCGCCAGCAGCTCACAGTGGGACAGGGACTATGGCTACACCTTC.

This clonotype was seen a handful of times. The chain uses TRBV3-1 and TRBJ2-1; possible D gene TRBD2, 6 bases. Trimming shortened V by 2 bases and J by 0 bases, and 14 bases separated the two germline ends. Germline CDR1 and CDR2: LGHDT and YNNKEL (reference sequence). The CDR3 extends over 17 amino acids. In nucleotides, the CDR3 is TGTGCCAGCAGCCAAACCCAAGCGGGCAGCTCCTACAATGAGCAGTTCTTC. This sequence encodes CASSQTQAGSSYNEQFF.

The gene calls are TRBV12-3 or TRBV12-4 and TRBJ1-3, with D perhaps TRBD1 (6 bases). Trimming removed 7 bases from V and 0 bases from J, with 10 bases in between. The CDR3 loop spans 14 amino acids. CDR3 in amino acids: CASTTGLSGNTIYF. CDR3 nucleotides: TGTGCCAGCACAACAGGGCTCTCTGGAAACACCATATATTTT.

The chain couples TRBV4-3 to TRBJ2-1, with 8 bases fitting TRBD1. Trimming cost V 4 bases and J 8 bases; bases outside gene matches: 4. This CDR3 is built from 13 residues. The germline V gene has CDR1 LGHNA and CDR2 YSLEER. The CDR3: CASSRGTGYEQFF. The CDR3, as DNA: TGCGCCAGCAGCCGAGGGACAGGATATGAGCAGTTCTTC.